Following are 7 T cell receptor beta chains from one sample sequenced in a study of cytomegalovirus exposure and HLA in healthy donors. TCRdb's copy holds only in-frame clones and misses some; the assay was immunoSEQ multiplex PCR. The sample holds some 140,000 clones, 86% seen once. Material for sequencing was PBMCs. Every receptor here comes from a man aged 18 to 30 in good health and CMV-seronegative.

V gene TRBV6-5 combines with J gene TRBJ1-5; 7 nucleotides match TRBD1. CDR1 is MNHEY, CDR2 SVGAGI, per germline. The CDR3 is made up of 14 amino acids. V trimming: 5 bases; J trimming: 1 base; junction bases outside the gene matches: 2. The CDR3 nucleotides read TGTGCCAGCAGTCCGACAGGGAGCAATCAGCCCCAGCATTTT. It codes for CASSPTGSNQPQHF.

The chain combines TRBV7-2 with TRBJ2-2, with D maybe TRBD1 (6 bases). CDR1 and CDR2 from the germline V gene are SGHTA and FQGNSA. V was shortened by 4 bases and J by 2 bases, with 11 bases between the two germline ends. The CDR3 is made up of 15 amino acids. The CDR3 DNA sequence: TGTGCCAGCAGCTCCCGCAGGGGTAACACCGGGGAGCTGTTTTTT. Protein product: CASSSRRGNTGELFF.

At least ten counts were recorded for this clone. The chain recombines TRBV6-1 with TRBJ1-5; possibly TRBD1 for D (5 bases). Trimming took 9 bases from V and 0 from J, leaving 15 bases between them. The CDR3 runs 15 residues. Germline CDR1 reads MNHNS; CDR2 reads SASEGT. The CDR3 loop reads CASRRGWDSNQPQHF. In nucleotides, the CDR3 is TGTGCCAGTCGGAGGGGTTGGGATAGCAATCAGCCCCAGCATTTT.

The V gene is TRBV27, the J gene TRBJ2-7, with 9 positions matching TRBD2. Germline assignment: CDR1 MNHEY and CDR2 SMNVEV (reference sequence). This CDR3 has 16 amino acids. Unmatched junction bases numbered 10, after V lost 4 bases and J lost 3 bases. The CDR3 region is CASSSRLAETYYEQYF. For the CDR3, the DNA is TGTGCCAGCAGTTCCCGACTAGCGGAGACCTACTACGAGCAGTACTTC.

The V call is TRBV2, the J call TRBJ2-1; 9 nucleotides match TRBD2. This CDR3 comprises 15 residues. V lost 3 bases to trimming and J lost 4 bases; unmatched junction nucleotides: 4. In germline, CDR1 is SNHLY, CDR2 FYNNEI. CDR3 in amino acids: CASSESAGGYNEQFF. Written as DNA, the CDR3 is TGTGCCAGCAGTGAGTCAGCGGGAGGATACAATGAGCAGTTCTTC.

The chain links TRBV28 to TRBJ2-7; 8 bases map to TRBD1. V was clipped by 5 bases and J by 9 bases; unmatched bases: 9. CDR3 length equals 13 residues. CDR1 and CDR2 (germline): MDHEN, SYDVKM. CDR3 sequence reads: CASSPGQDRAQYF. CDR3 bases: TGTGCCAGCAGTCCGGGACAGGACAGGGCGCAGTACTTC.

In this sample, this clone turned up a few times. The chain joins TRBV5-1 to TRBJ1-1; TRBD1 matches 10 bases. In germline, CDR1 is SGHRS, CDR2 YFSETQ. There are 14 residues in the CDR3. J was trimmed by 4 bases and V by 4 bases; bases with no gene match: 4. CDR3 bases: TGCGCCAGCAGCCCCCGGACAGGGGGCACTGAAGCTTTCTTT. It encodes CASSPRTGGTEAFF.